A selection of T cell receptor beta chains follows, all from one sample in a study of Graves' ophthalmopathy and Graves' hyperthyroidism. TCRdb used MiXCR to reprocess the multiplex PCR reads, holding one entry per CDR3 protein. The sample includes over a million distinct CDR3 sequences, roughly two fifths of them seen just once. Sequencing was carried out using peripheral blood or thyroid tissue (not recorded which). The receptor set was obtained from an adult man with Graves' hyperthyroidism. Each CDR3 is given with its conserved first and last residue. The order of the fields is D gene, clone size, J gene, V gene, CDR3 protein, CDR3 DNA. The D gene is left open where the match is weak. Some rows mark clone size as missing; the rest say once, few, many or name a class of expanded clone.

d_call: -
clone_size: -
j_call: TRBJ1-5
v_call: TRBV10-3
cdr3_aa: CAISDRTLGGNQPQHF
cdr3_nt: TGTGCCATCAGTGACCGGACACTCGGCGGCAATCAGCCCCAGCATTTT

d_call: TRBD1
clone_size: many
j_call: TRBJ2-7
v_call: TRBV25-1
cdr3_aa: CASSDRLYEQYF
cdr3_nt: TGTGCCAGCTCGGACAGGCTCTACGAGCAGTACTTC

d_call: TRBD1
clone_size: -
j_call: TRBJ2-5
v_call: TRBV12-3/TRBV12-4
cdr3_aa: CASSPPTGGSQETQYF
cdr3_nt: TGTGCCAGCAGTCCCCCCACAGGGGGCTCACAAGAGACCCAGTACTTC

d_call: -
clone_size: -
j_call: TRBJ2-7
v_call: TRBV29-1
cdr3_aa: CSVRDGDSPEYEQYF
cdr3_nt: TGCAGCGTCCGGGACGGAGACAGTCCCGAATACGAGCAGTACTTC

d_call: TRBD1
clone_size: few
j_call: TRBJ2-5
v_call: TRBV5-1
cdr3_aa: CASSSGTGTAWGETQYF
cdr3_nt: TGCGCCAGCAGCTCGGGGACAGGGACGGCTTGGGGAGAGACCCAGTACTTC

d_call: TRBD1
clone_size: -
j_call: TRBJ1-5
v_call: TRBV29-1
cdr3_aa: CSVEQGVHQPQHF
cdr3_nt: TGCAGCGTTGAGCAGGGGGTTCATCAGCCCCAGCATTTT

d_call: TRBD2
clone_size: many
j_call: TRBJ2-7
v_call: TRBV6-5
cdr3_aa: CASSALAGGPYEQYF
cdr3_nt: TGTGCCAGCAGCGCCCTAGCGGGAGGGCCCTACGAGCAGTACTTC

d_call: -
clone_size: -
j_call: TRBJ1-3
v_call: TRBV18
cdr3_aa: CASSPSRINSGNTIYF
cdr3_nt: TGTGCCAGCTCACCGAGCAGGATAAACTCTGGAAACACCATATATTTT

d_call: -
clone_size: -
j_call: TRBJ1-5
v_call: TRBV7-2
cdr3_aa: CASSPIRSNQPQHF
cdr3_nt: TGTGCCAGCAGCCCAATCCGGAGCAATCAGCCCCAGCATTTT

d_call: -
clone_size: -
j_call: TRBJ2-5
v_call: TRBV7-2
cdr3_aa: CASSFQGSVDQETQYF
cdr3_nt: TGTGCCAGCAGCTTCCAGGGTTCCGTCGACCAAGAGACCCAGTACTTC

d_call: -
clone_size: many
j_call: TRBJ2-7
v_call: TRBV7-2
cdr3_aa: CASSLDAYGEQYF
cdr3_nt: TGTGCCAGCAGCTTAGATGCGTACGGCGAGCAGTACTTC

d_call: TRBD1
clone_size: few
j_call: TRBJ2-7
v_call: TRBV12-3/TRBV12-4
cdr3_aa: CASSSHRGPSAYEQYF
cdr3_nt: TGTGCCAGCAGTTCTCACAGGGGCCCCAGCGCCTACGAGCAGTACTTC

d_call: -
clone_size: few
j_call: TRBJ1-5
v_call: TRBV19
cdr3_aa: CASRPLYSNQPQHF
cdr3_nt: TGTGCCAGTCGACCTCTTTATAGCAATCAGCCCCAGCATTTT

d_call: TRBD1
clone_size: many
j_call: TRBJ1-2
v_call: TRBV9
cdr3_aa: CASSVTGGGFEYTF
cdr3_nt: TGTGCCAGCAGCGTAACAGGGGGCGGGTTCGAATACACCTTC

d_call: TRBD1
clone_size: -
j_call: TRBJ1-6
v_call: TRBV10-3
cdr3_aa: CAISLSGQGNSPLHF
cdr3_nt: TGTGCCATCAGTTTAAGCGGACAGGGTAATTCACCCCTCCACTTT

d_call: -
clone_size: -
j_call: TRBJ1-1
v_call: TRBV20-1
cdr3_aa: CSARAGTNTEAFF
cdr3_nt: TGCAGTGCTAGAGCGGGGACGAACACTGAAGCTTTCTTT

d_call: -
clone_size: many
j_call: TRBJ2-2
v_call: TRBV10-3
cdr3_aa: CAISEPGGVDTGELFF
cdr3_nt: TGTGCCATCAGTGAGCCTGGAGGAGTTGACACCGGGGAGCTGTTTTTT

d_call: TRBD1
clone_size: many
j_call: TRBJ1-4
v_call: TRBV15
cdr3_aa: CATSRDWPTGRLFF
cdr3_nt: TGTGCCACCAGCAGAGACTGGCCGACAGGGAGACTGTTTTTT

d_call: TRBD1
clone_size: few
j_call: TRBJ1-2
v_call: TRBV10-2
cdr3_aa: CASSTRDRVVWGYTF
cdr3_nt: TGTGCCAGCTCAACCCGGGACAGGGTTGTTTGGGGCTACACCTTC

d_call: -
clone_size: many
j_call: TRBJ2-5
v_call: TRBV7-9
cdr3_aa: CASSLFTGSGTQYF
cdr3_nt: TGTGCCAGCAGCTTATTTACCGGGAGCGGGACCCAGTACTTC

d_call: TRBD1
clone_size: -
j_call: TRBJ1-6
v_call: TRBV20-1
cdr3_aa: CSASSTGDHNSPLHF
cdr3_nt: TGCAGTGCTAGCTCGACAGGGGATCATAATTCACCCCTCCACTTT

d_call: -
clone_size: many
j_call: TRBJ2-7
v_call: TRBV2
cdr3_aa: CASSRTETYEQYF
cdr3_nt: TGTGCCAGCAGCCGGACAGAGACCTACGAGCAGTACTTC

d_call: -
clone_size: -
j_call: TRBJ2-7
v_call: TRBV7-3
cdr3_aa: CASSSWASYEQYF
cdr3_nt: TGTGCCAGCAGCTCCTGGGCCTCCTACGAGCAGTACTTC

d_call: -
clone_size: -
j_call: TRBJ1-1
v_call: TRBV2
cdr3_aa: CASNRGAGETTEAFF
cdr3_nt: TGTGCCAGCAACCGGGGTGCCGGGGAGACCACTGAAGCTTTCTTT

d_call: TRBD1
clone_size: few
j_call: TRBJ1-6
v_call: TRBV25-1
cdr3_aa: CACSATGDDRARDSPLHF
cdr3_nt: TGTGCCTGCAGTGCTACTGGTGATGACAGGGCACGGGATTCACCCCTCCACTTT

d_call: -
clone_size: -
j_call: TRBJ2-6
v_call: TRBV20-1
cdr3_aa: CSARVAGANVLTF
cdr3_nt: TGCAGTGCTAGAGTGGCAGGGGCCAACGTCCTGACTTTC

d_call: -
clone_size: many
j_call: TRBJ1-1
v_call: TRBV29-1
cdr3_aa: CSGATTEAFF
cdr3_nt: TGCAGCGGAGCGACGACTGAAGCTTTCTTT

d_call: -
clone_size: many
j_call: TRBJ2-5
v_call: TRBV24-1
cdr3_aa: CATSEGTETQYF
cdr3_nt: TGTGCCACCAGTGAGGGAACGGAGACCCAGTACTTC

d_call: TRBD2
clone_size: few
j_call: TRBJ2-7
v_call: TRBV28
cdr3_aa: CASSSPGGNSYEQYF
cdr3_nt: TGTGCCAGCAGTTCCCCGGGGGGGAACTCCTACGAGCAGTACTTC

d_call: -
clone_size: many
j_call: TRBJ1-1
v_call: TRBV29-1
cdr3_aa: CSVSPGTEAFF
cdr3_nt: TGCAGCGTCAGCCCGGGCACTGAAGCTTTCTTT

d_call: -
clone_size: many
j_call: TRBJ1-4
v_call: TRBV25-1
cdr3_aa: CASSEWDTTNEKLFF
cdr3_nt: TGTGCCAGCAGTGAATGGGACACAACTAATGAAAAACTGTTTTTT

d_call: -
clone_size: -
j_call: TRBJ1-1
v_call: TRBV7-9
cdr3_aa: CASRVIGNTEAFF
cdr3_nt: TGTGCCAGCAGAGTCATCGGGAACACTGAAGCTTTCTTT

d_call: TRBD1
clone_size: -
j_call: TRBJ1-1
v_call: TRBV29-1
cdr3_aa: CSVDDRGDTEAFF
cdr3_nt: TGCAGCGTTGATGACAGGGGGGACACTGAAGCTTTCTTT

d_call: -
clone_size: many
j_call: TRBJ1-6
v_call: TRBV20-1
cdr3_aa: CSATADSYNSPLHF
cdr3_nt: TGCAGTGCCACAGCCGACTCCTATAATTCACCCCTCCACTTT

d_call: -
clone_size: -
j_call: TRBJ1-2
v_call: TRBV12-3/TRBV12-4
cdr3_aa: CASSLMGRPSVGYTF
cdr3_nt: TGTGCCAGCAGTTTAATGGGACGGCCCTCGGTTGGCTACACCTTC

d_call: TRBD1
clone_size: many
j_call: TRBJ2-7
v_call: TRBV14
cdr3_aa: CASSYRGNGHEQYF
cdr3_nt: TGTGCCAGCAGTTACAGGGGGAACGGCCACGAGCAGTACTTC

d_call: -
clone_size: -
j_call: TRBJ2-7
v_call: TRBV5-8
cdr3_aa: CASSLGSSGVREQYF
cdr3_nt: TGTGCCAGCAGCTTGGGGTCCAGCGGTGTGCGCGAGCAGTACTTC

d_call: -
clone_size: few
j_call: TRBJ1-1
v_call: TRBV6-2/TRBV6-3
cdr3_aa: CAGRTRAGTEAFF
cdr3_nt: TGTGCCGGGCGGACTCGAGCGGGGACTGAAGCTTTCTTT

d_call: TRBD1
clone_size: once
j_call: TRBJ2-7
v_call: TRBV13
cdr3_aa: CASSPAGTGDFEQYF
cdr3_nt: TGTGCCAGCAGCCCAGCCGGGACAGGGGATTTCGAGCAGTACTTC

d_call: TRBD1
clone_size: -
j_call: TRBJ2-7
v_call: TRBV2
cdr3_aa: CASRTQGTDSYEQYF
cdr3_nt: TGTGCCAGCAGGACACAGGGGACCGACTCCTACGAGCAGTACTTC

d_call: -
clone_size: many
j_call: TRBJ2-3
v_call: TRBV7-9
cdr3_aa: CASSLSTDTQYF
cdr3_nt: TGTGCCAGCAGCTTAAGCACAGATACGCAGTATTTT

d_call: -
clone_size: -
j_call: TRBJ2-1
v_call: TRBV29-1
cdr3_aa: CSVGLESSYNEQFF
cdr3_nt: TGCAGCGTTGGGTTGGAGAGCTCCTACAATGAGCAGTTCTTC

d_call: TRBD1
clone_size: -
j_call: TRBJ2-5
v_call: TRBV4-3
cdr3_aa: CANSQTRDRQETQYF
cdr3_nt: TGCGCCAACAGCCAGACGAGGGACAGGCAAGAGACCCAGTACTTC

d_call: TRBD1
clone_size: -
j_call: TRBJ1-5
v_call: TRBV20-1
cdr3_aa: CSAGQGGDQPQHF
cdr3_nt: TGCAGTGCGGGACAGGGGGGTGATCAGCCCCAGCATTTT

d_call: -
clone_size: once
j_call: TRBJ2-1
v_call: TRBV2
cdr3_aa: CASSEVRPSSYNEQFF
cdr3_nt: TGTGCCAGCAGTGAAGTACGGCCCAGCTCCTACAATGAGCAGTTCTTC

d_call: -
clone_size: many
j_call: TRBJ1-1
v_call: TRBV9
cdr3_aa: CASSVVEGTEAFF
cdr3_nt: TGTGCCAGCAGCGTAGTGGAGGGGACGGAAGCTTTCTTT

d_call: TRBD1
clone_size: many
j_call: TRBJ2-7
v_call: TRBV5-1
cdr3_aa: CASSWDRTSYEQYF
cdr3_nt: TGCGCCAGCAGCTGGGACAGGACTTCCTACGAGCAGTACTTC

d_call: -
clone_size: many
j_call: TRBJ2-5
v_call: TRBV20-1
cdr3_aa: CSARGPGKETQYF
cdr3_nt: TGCAGTGCTAGAGGCCCGGGTAAAGAGACCCAGTACTTC

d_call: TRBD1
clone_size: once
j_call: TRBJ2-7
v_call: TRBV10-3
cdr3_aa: CATSDCLGFAVQGTGAYEQYF
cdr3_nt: TGTGCCACCAGTGATTGCTTGGGCTTCGCCGTCCAAGGGACAGGGGCGTACGAGCAGTACTTC

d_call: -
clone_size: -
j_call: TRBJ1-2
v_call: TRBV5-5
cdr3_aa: CASSRTAGGGYTF
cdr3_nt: TGTGCCAGCAGTCGGACCGCCGGGGGAGGCTACACCTTC

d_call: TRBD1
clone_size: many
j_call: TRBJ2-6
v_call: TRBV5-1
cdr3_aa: CASSLDGQGFAGANVLTF
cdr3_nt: TGCGCCAGCAGCTTGGATGGACAGGGATTCGCTGGGGCCAACGTCCTGACTTTC

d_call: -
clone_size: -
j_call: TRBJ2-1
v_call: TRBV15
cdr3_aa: CATSRTPGLRKLNEQFF
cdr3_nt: TGTGCCACCAGCAGAACCCCGGGACTCCGAAAACTGAATGAGCAGTTCTTC

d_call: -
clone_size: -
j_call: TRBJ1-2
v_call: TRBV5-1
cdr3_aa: CASSPGTGSDYTF
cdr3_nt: TGCGCCAGCAGCCCTGGGACCGGGTCCGACTACACCTTC

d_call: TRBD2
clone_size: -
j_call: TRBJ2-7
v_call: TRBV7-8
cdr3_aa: CASSLKLLAGGYEQYF
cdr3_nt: TGTGCCAGCAGCTTAAAATTATTGGCGGGGGGCTACGAGCAGTACTTC

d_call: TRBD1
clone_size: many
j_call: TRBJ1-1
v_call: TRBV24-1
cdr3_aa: CATSGQGGEPFF
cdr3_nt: TGTGCCACCAGTGGACAGGGCGGGGAGCCTTTCTTT